The sequence of this T cell receptor beta chain was determined in a study of T cell responses to AZD1222 COVID-19 vaccine. Broader study findings: Targeting of unmutated variant regions was reportedly seen in nearly half of spike-specific TCRs. A mostly white British donor set with more females was recruited, and clonal diversity was possibly underestimated. Baseline antibody screening turned up just a handful of seropositive AZD1222 recipients. Across spike, vaccine-associated CD4 TCRs were found, dominant at 160-218 and 743-854.

J gave up 6 bases and V 0 bases, and 10 bases lay outside the gene matches. CDR1 and CDR2 from the germline V gene are PRHDT and FYEKMQ (reference sequence). The length of the CDR3 is 18 residues. Points on this clone: Its antigen is not known.

Using immunoSEQ multiplex PCR, the repertoire was profiled, and TCRdb retains in-frame clones only, with some absent. The table lists about 64,000 clones, around nine tenths of them singletons. The receptor was derived from an adult who received the MenACWY meningococcal vaccine as a control. The rearrangement uses TRBV13 and TRBJ2-2; TRBD2 matches 10 bases. Sequenced material: peripheral blood, taken 28 days after the second dose of the MenACWY control vaccine. CDR3 loop: CASSLGLRGLALPGELFF. The CDR3 DNA sequence: TGTGCCAGCAGCTTAGGCCTAAGGGGACTAGCGTTGCCCGGGGAGCTGTTTTTT.